One and the same sample provided the 27 T cell receptor beta chains below, sequenced in a study of long-term antiretroviral therapy in people with HIV. Version v3.0 of the immunoSEQ assay ran at survey level. Libraries were prepared by immunoSEQ multiplex PCR; TCRdb keeps only in-frame clonotypes and omits some of them. The sample yields some 35,000 clones, 94% seen once. The source material was unsorted PBMCs, sampled 4.1 years after starting antiretroviral therapy. The receptor source for this set is a woman aged 50 to 60 with HIV.

This chain connects TRBV27 to TRBJ1-5; D is uncertain. Looked up from germline, CDR1 is MNHEY and CDR2 is SMNVEV (reference sequence). This CDR3 comprises 15 residues. Trimming took 5 bases from V and 0 from J, leaving 11 bases between them. The CDR3: CASSTLTNSNQPQHF. CDR3 DNA sequence: TGTGCCAGCAGTACCTTGACAAATAGCAATCAGCCCCAGCATTTT.

This rearrangement joins TRBV29-1 to TRBJ2-1; 16 bases match TRBD2. The V segment lost 3 bases and the J segment 2 bases; nucleotides outside the gene matches: 1. The CDR3 loop spans 16 amino acids. CDR1 and CDR2 (germline): SQVTM, ANQGSEA. The CDR3 DNA sequence: TGCAGCGTTGAGGGGACTAGCGGGGGGGCCTACAATGAGCAGTTCTTC. It yields the protein CSVEGTSGGAYNEQFF.

The rearrangement links TRBV18 to TRBJ1-2; 8 bases map to TRBD1. The junction had 8 bases not matched to a gene; V was cut back by 6 bases and J by 8 bases. The CDR3 spans 13 residues. Germline V gives CDR1 KGHSH, CDR2 LQKENI. CDR3 bases: TGTGCCAGCTCGGACAGGGAACGCGGAGGCTACACCTTC. Amino acid sequence: CASSDRERGGYTF. Drawing the rest from reference TRBV18 and TRBJ1-2, the complete variable domain is NAGVMQNPRHLVRRRGQEARLRCSPMKGHSHVYWYRQLPEEGLKFMVYLQKENIIDESGMPKERFSAEFPKEGPSILRIQQVVRGDSAAYFCASSDRERGGYTFGSGTRLTVV.

The rearrangement joins TRBV27 to TRBJ1-2; perhaps TRBD1 as D (5 bases). CDR1 and CDR2 (germline): MNHEY, SMNVEV (reference sequence). CDR3 length: 13 residues. Trimming cost V 3 bases and J 2 bases, with 7 bases left between them. This CDR3 reads CASSFWGNYGYTF. CDR3 bases: TGTGCCAGCAGTTTTTGGGGGAACTATGGCTACACCTTC.

This chain connects TRBV5-1 to TRBJ2-7, with 7 nucleotides matching TRBD1. Germline CDR1 reads SGHRS; CDR2 reads YFSETQ. J lost 1 base, V lost 2 bases, and 3 bases had no gene match. This CDR3 comprises 14 residues. CDR3 DNA: TGCGCCAGCAGCTTAGCAGGGGGATCCTACGAGCAGTACTTC. It specifies CASSLAGGSYEQYF.

This rearrangement joins TRBV5-1 to TRBJ1-1; no firm D call. Deletions cut 0 bases from V and 5 bases from J, with 17 bases between. CDR1 is SGHRS and CDR2 is YFSETQ in the germline V gene. The CDR3 extends over 16 amino acids. The DNA for the CDR3 is TGCGCCAGCAGCTTGGGGCAGGTCCACTACGGGACTGAAGCTTTCTTT. It specifies CASSLGQVHYGTEAFF.

On this clone: The junction departs from the called germline gene at one end, perhaps through a read error. This chain uses TRBV7-8 with TRBJ1-2, with no clear D. The CDR3 length is 13 residues. Germline V gene sequence: CDR1 SGHVS, CDR2 FQNEAQ. The CDR3 DNA reads TGTGCCAGCAGCTTGTGGGTTGCATACAATGTCGCCTTC. This translates into CASSLWVAYNVAF.

The genes are TRBV5-4 and TRBJ1-6; possible D gene TRBD1, 5 bases. Trimming took off 3 bases at V and 5 bases at J, with 15 bases between the two ends. CDR1 is SGHNT and CDR2 is YYREEE in the germline V gene (reference sequence). The CDR3 length is 16 residues. The CDR3 region has the DNA TGTGCCAGCAGCTCCAGAAGGGACGGAGATAATTCACCCCTCCACTTT. It yields the protein CASSSRRDGDNSPLHF.

The chain uses TRBV11-1 and TRBJ2-7, with D possibly being TRBD1 (5 bases). V lost 6 bases, J lost 1 base, and 13 bases lay in between. The CDR3 covers 14 residues. Germline V gene lookup returns CDR1 SGHAT and CDR2 FQDESV (reference sequence). The CDR3 loop reads CASRPWGSSYEQYF. In DNA, the CDR3 is TGTGCCAGCAGACCCTGGGGCAGTTCCTACGAGCAGTACTTC.

The chain carries TRBV6-5 and TRBJ2-7, with TRBD1 matching over 9 bases. V was pared by 2 bases and J by 4 bases, with 6 bases of the junction left unmatched. There are 15 residues in the CDR3. Per the germline V gene, CDR1 is MNHEY and CDR2 is SVGAGI. CDR3 region: CASSYGTGTGYEQYF. As DNA, the CDR3 is TGTGCCAGCAGTTACGGTACAGGGACAGGGTACGAGCAGTACTTC.

V gene TRBV5-1 combines with J gene TRBJ2-1; 8 positions agree with TRBD2. This CDR3 contains 16 residues. The junction had 10 bases not matched to a gene; V was cut back by 0 bases and J by 8 bases. Germline assignment: CDR1 SGHRS and CDR2 YFSETQ. CDR3 sequence reads: CASSLVLTGGRDEQFF. The CDR3 DNA is TGCGCCAGCAGCTTGGTCCTGACGGGGGGGCGGGATGAGCAGTTCTTC.

The J gene is TRBJ2-5, the V gene TRBV30, with a possible D match to TRBD2 (5 bases). This CDR3 is built from 11 residues. The germline CDR1 and CDR2 sequences are GTSNPN and SVGIG (reference sequence). V lost 0 bases to trimming and J lost 7 bases, with 6 bases between them. CDR3 region: CAWSVRGTQYF. CDR3 bases: TGTGCCTGGAGTGTACGGGGGACCCAGTACTTC.

J is TRBJ1-4 and V is TRBV7-3; D might be TRBD1 (5 bases). Trimming removed 2 bases from V and 1 base from J, with 5 bases in between. The CDR3 is made up of 14 amino acids. Germline lookup yields CDR1 SGHTA and CDR2 FQGTGA. This CDR3 reads CASSLQGTNEKLFF. CDR3 nucleotides: TGTGCCAGCAGCTTACAGGGAACTAATGAAAAACTGTTTTTT.

This clone came up a few times. The V and J genes are TRBV5-1 and TRBJ2-6; 7 nucleotides match TRBD2. V lost 4 bases and J lost 0; bases outside the gene matches: 16. CDR1 and CDR2 (germline): SGHRS, YFSETQ. The CDR3 sequence is 20 residues long. The CDR3: CASSISLRAWGGSGANVLTF. The CDR3 nucleotides are TGCGCCAGCAGCATTAGCCTCAGGGCGTGGGGGGGCTCTGGGGCCAACGTCCTGACTTTC. The whole variable domain, filled in from reference TRBV5-1 and TRBJ2-6, reads KAGVTQTPRYLIKTRGQQVTLSCSPISGHRSVSWYQQTPGQGLQFLFEYFSETQRNKGNFPGRFSGRQFSNSRSEMNVSTLELGDSALYLCASSISLRAWGGSGANVLTFGAGSRLTVL.

The chain recombines TRBV10-2 with TRBJ1-1; D gene uncertain. Trimming pared 7 bases from V and 1 base from J, leaving 7 bases between. CDR3 length: 12 amino acids. Germline V lookup: CDR1 WSHSY, CDR2 SAAADI. The CDR3 sequence: CASTSGNTEAFF. DNA of the CDR3: TGCGCCAGCACCAGTGGGAACACTGAAGCTTTCTTT.

The chain has TRBV2 and TRBJ2-1, with TRBD2 as a possible D gene (5 bases). Trimming stripped 7 bases from V and 4 bases from J, with 14 bases between. The CDR3 is 14 amino acids. CDR1 and CDR2 from the germline V gene are SNHLY and FYNNEI. CDR3 bases: TGTGCCAGCAACGGGGTAGCTAGGTACAATGAGCAGTTCTTC. It is translated as CASNGVARYNEQFF. Together with reference TRBV2 and TRBJ2-1, the CDR3 gives the full variable domain: EPEVTQTPSHQVTQMGQEVILRCVPISNHLYFYWYRQILGQKVEFLVSFYNNEISEKSEIFDDQFSVERPDGSNFTLKIRSTKLEDSAMYFCASNGVARYNEQFFGPGTRLTVL.

The chain combines TRBV6-5 with TRBJ2-7; TRBD1 is a possible D gene (6 bases). Per the germline V gene, CDR1 is MNHEY and CDR2 is SVGAGI. V shed 7 bases and J shed 4 bases, with 20 bases lying between them. This CDR3 region has 15 residues. The CDR3 is CASTQYRAMEYEQYF. CDR3 in DNA: TGTGCCAGCACTCAATACAGGGCGATGGAGTACGAGCAGTACTTC.

The chain links TRBV10-1 to TRBJ1-6, with 7 nucleotides matching TRBD1. The CDR3 totals 20 residues. Germline V gene data show CDR1 as WNHNN and CDR2 as SYGVQD (reference sequence). The trim removed 0 bases at V and 0 bases at J, leaving 11 bases unmatched. The CDR3, as DNA: TGCGCCAGCAGTGAGTCGTCCGGGACAGAATTCAGCTCCTATAATTCACCCCTCCACTTT. This gives the protein CASSESSGTEFSSYNSPLHF.

The rearrangement uses TRBV28 and TRBJ2-3; a weak D match, TRBD1 (6 bases). This CDR3 spans 14 amino acids. Germline V CDR1 and CDR2: MDHEN, SYDVKM. The V gene lost 6 bases and the J gene lost 6 bases, with 16 bases spanning the gap. The CDR3 spells CASSPSGTSDTQYF. In DNA, the CDR3 is TGTGCCAGCAGCCCGTCCGGGACATCCGATACGCAGTATTTT.

The gene calls are TRBV5-1 and TRBJ2-3; perhaps TRBD2 as D (7 bases). Per the germline V gene, CDR1 is SGHRS and CDR2 is YFSETQ. The CDR3 is 15 amino acids. The ends were cut back, 3 bases at V and 5 bases at J, with 16 bases in the middle. CDR3 bases: TGCGCCAGCAGCTCCGACGGGGGGCGTGGAGATACGCAGTATTTT. It is translated as CASSSDGGRGDTQYF. The full variable domain, completed using reference TRBV5-1 and TRBJ2-3, is KAGVTQTPRYLIKTRGQQVTLSCSPISGHRSVSWYQQTPGQGLQFLFEYFSETQRNKGNFPGRFSGRQFSNSRSEMNVSTLELGDSALYLCASSSDGGRGDTQYFGPGTRLTVL.

The genes are TRBV19 and TRBJ2-7; D remains ambiguous. Trimming pared 6 bases from V and 3 bases from J, leaving 12 bases between. The CDR3 has 13 amino acids. The germline gives CDR1 LNHDA, CDR2 SQIVND (reference sequence). The CDR3 is CASSPARRYEQYF. The CDR3 DNA sequence: TGTGCCAGTAGCCCCGCCAGACGCTACGAGCAGTACTTC.

This chain's CDR3 is CASSLWGANQETQYF. The DNA of the CDR3 is TGCGCCAGCAGCTTGTGGGGGGCCAACCAAGAGACCCAGTACTTC. This chain connects TRBV5-1 to TRBJ2-5, with D perhaps being TRBD1 or TRBD2 (6 bases each). The CDR3 length is 15 residues. Germline assignment: CDR1 SGHRS and CDR2 YFSETQ. V lost 1 base and J 0 bases, leaving 10 bases between the germline ends.

The rearrangement joins TRBV2 to TRBJ2-5; no definite D call. V lost 3 bases to trimming and J lost 5 bases, with 10 bases between them. Per the germline V gene, CDR1 is SNHLY and CDR2 is FYNNEI. This CDR3 has 13 amino acids. The CDR3 DNA sequence: TGTGCCAGCAGTGACAGGTTTATGGAGACCCAGTACTTC. Residues: CASSDRFMETQYF.

The chain joins TRBV29-1 to TRBJ2-3; D possibly corresponds to TRBD1 (6 bases). V was trimmed by 1 base and J by 4 bases, leaving 12 bases between them. This CDR3 region has 14 residues. Per the germline V gene, CDR1 is SQVTM and CDR2 is ANQGSEA. The CDR3, as DNA: TGCAGCGTTGAAGGGGGGAAGGGGGCAGATACGCAGTATTTT. Amino acids: CSVEGGKGADTQYF.

This chain connects TRBV5-1 to TRBJ1-6, with TRBD1 identical over 10 bases. CDR1 SGHRS and CDR2 YFSETQ come from the germline V gene. Trimming took 4 bases from V and 10 from J; bases not matched to a gene: 8. This CDR3 spans 15 amino acids. The CDR3 protein is CASSPGQGLSSPLHF. The DNA for the CDR3 is TGCGCCAGCAGCCCGGGACAGGGGCTTTCGTCACCCCTCCACTTT.

The rearrangement uses TRBV7-9 and TRBJ2-3, with D unresolved. There are 13 residues in the CDR3. Trimming cost V 6 bases and J 2 bases, with 9 bases left between them. The V gene's germline CDR1 is SEHNR and CDR2 FQNEAQ (reference sequence). CDR3 in DNA: TGTGCCAGCAGGGGTAGGTCCACAGATACGCAGTATTTT. Amino acids: CASRGRSTDTQYF.

The chain carries TRBV19 and TRBJ1-2; possible D gene TRBD1, 6 bases. V was pared by 0 bases and J by 2 bases, with 10 bases between. Germline CDR1 reads LNHDA; CDR2 reads SQIVND (reference sequence). The CDR3 is 15 residues long. The CDR3 coding sequence is TGTGCCAGTAGTATAGATGATCAGGGGAACTATGGCTACACCTTC. This translates into CASSIDDQGNYGYTF.